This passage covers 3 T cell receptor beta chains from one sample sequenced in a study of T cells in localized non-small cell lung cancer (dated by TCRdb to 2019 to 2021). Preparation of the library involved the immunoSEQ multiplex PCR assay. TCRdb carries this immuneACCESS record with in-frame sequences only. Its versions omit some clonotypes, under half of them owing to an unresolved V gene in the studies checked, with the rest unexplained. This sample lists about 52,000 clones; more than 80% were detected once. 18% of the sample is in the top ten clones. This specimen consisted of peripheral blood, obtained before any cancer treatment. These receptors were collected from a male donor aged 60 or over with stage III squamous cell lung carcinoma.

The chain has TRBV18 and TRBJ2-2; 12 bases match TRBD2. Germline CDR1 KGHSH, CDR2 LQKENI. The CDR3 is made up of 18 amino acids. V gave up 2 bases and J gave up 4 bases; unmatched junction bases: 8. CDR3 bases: TGTGCCAGCTCACCAGTGACTAGCGGGAGTCGTAGCACCGGGGAGCTGTTTTTT. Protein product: CASSPVTSGSRSTGELFF.

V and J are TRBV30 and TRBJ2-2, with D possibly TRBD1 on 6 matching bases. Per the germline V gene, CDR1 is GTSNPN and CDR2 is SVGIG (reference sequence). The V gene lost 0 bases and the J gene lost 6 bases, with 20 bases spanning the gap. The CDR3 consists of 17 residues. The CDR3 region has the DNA TGTGCCTGGAGTGTACAGGGCAGGGGAGTCATGGCCGGGGAGCTGTTTTTT. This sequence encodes CAWSVQGRGVMAGELFF.

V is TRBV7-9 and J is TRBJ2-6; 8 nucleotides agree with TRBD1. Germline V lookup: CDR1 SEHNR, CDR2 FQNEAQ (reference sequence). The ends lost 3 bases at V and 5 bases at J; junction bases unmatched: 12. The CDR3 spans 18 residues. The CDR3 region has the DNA TGTGCCAGCAGCTTGGGGACAGGCTCGTGGCTTTGGGCCAACGTCCTGACTTTC. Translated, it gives CASSLGTGSWLWANVLTF.